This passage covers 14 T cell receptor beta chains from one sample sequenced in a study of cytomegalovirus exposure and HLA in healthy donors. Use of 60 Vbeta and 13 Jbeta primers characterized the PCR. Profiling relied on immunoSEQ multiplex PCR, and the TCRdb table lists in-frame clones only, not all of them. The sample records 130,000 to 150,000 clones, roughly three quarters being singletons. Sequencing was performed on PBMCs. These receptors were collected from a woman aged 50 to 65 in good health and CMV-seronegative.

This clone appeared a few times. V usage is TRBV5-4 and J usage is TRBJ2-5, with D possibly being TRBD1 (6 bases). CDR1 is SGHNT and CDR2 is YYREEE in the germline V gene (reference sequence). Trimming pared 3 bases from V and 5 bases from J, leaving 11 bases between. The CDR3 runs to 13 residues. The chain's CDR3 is CASSSQGSETQYF. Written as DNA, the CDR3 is TGTGCCAGCAGCTCACAGGGATCGGAGACCCAGTACTTC.

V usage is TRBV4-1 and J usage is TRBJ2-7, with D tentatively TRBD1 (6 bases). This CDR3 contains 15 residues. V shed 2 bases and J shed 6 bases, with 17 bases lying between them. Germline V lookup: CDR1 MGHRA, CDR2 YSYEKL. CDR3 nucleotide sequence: TGCGCCAGCAGCCAACCGGGACACCGGAGCCCCGAGCAGTACTTC. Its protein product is CASSQPGHRSPEQYF.

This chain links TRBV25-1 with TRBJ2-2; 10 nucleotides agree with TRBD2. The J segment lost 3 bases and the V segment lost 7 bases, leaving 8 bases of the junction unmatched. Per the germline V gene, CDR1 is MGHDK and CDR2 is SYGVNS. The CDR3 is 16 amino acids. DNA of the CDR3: TGTGCCAGCATTAAAGCGGGGGGGCCAGACACCGGGGAGCTGTTTTTT. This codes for CASIKAGGPDTGELFF.

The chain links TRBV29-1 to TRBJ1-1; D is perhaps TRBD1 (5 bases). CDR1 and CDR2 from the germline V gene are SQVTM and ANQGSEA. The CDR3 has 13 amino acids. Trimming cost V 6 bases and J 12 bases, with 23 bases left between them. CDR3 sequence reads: CSVGSASGSEPFF. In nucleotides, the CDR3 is TGCAGCGTCGGATCAGCGTCAGGGTCCGAACCTTTCTTT. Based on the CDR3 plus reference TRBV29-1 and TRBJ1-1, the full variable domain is SAVISQKPSRDICQRGTSLTIQCQVDSQVTMMFWYRQQPGQSLTLIATANQGSEATYESGFVIDKFPISRPNLTFSTLTVSNMSPEDSSIYLCSVGSASGSEPFFGQGTRLTVV.

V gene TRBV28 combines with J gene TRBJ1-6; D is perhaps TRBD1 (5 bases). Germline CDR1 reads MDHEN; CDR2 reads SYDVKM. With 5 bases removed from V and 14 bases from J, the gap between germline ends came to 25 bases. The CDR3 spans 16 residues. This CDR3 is CASSPPRGFRAGSLHF. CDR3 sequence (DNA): TGTGCCAGCAGTCCTCCAAGGGGATTCCGGGCGGGATCCCTCCACTTT.

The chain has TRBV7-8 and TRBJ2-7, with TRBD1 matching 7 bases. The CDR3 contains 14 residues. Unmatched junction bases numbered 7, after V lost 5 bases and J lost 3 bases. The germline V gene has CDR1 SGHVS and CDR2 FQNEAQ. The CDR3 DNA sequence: TGTGCCAGCAGCACACCGGGACAGATCTACGAGCAGTACTTC. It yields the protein CASSTPGQIYEQYF.

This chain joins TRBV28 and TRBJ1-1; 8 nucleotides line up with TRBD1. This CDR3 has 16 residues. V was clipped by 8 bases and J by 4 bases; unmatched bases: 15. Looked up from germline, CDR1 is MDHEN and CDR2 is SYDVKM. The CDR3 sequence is CASQGAGIGFGTEAFF. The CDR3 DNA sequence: TGTGCCAGCCAGGGGGCTGGAATCGGGTTTGGCACTGAAGCTTTCTTT.

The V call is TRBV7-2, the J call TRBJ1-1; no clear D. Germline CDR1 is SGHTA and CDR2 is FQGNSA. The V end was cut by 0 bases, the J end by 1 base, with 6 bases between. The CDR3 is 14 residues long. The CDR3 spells CASSLAGPNTEAFF. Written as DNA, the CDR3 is TGTGCCAGCAGCTTAGCTGGCCCGAACACTGAAGCTTTCTTT. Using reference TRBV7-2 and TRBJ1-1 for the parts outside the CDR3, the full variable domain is GAGVSQSPSNKVTEKGKDVELRCDPISGHTALYWYRQSLGQGLEFLIYFQGNSAPDKSGLPSDRFSAERTGGSVSTLTIQRTQQEDSAVYLCASSLAGPNTEAFFGQGTRLTVV.

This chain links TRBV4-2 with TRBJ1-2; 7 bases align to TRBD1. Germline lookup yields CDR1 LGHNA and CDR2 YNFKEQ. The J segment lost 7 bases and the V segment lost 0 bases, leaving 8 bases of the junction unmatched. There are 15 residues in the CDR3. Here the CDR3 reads CASSQEGQALGGYTF. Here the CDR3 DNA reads TGTGCCAGCAGCCAAGAAGGACAGGCCTTAGGTGGCTACACCTTC.

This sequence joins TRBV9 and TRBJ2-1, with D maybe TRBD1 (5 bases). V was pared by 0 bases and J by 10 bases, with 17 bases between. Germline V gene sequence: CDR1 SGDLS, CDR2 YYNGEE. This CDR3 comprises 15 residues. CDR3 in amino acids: CASSVGTGPYEEQFF. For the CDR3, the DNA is TGTGCCAGCAGCGTAGGCACAGGTCCCTATGAAGAGCAGTTCTTC.

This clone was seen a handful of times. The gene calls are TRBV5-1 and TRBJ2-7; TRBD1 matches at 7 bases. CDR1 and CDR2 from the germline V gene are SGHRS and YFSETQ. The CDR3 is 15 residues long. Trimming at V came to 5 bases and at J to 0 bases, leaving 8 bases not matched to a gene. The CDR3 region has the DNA TGCGCCAGCAGTCAAGGACAGGTTGGCTCCTACGAGCAGTACTTC. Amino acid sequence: CASSQGQVGSYEQYF.

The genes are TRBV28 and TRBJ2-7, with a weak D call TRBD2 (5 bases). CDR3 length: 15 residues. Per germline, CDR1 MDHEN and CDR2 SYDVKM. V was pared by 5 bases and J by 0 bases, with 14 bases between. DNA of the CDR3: TGTGCCAGCAGTAAACAGAGACTACCCTCCTACGAGCAGTACTTC. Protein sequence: CASSKQRLPSYEQYF.

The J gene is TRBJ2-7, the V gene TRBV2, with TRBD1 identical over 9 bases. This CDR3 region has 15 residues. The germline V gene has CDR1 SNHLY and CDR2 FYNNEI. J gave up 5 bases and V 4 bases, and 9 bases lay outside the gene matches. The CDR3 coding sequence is TGTGCCAGCAGTGGGGGGACAGGGATTTTGGACGAGCAGTACTTC. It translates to CASSGGTGILDEQYF.

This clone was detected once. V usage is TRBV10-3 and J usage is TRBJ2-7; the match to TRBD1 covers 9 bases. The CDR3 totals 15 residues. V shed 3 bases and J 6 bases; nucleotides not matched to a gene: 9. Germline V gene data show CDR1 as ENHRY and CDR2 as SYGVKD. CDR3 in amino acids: CAISDPGQGLTEQYF. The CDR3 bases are TGTGCCATCAGTGACCCGGGACAGGGTTTAACCGAGCAGTACTTC.